One and the same sample provided the 10 T cell receptor beta chains below, sequenced in a study of glioma-infiltrating T cells after dendritic cell vaccination. Generated by immunoSEQ multiplex PCR, the TCRdb table keeps only in-frame clones and is missing some. Among 85,000 to 100,000 clones listed, about 81% were seen once. Documented time point: after dendritic cell vaccination, including at tumor progression/relapse. Specimen: blood, collected after dendritic cell vaccination. The receptors originated from a human donor with glioblastoma.

The V call is TRBV13, the J call TRBJ2-3, with 7 bases that match TRBD2. Trimming cost V 2 bases and J 6 bases; bases outside gene matches: 8. The length of the CDR3 is 15 residues. In germline, CDR1 is PRHDT, CDR2 FYEKMQ (reference sequence). The CDR3 DNA follows: TGTGCCAGCAGCTTAAGGACACCCGGGAGGGATACGCAGTATTTT. Protein product: CASSLRTPGRDTQYF.

The chain links TRBV27 to TRBJ2-1, with 11 bases matching TRBD2. CDR1 and CDR2 from the germline V gene are MNHEY and SMNVEV (reference sequence). This CDR3 is 14 amino acids long. V lost 7 bases, J lost 6 bases, and 5 bases stayed unmatched. The CDR3 protein is CASTLAGGFNEQFF. DNA of the CDR3: TGTGCCAGCACGTTAGCGGGGGGGTTCAATGAGCAGTTCTTC.

CDR3 bases: TGTGCCAGCTCACTCTGGATGCTTCAACCGGGACAGGGGGATCAGCCCCAGCATTTT. Its protein product is CASSLWMLQPGQGDQPQHF. The chain uses TRBV18 and TRBJ1-5, with 11 bases matching TRBD1. The V gene end was trimmed by 4 bases and the J gene end by 5 bases; junction bases not matched to a gene: 16. The CDR3 covers 19 residues. Germline-derived CDR1 and CDR2 are KGHSH and LQKENI. Using reference TRBV18 and TRBJ1-5 for the parts outside the CDR3, the full variable domain is NAGVMQNPRHLVRRRGQEARLRCSPMKGHSHVYWYRQLPEEGLKFMVYLQKENIIDESGMPKERFSAEFPKEGPSILRIQQVVRGDSAAYFCASSLWMLQPGQGDQPQHFGDGTRLSIL.

The chain employs TRBV7-9 and TRBJ2-4; D gene uncertain. There are 14 residues in the CDR3. CDR1 is SEHNR and CDR2 is FQNEAQ in the germline V gene (reference sequence). V lost 5 bases to trimming and J lost 0 bases, with 8 bases between them. The CDR3: CASSETLAKNIQYF. CDR3 nucleotide sequence: TGTGCCAGCAGCGAAACATTAGCCAAAAACATTCAGTACTTC.

The chain couples TRBV5-1 to TRBJ1-2; no firm D call. The CDR3 has 12 amino acids. Germline V gene data show CDR1 as SGHRS and CDR2 as YFSETQ. Trimming pared 4 bases from V and 12 bases from J, leaving 16 bases between. The CDR3 region has the DNA TGCGCCAGCAGCCCTCGAGGCCTGAATCACACCTTC. It specifies CASSPRGLNHTF. The full variable domain, rest sourced from reference TRBV5-1 and TRBJ1-2, is KAGVTQTPRYLIKTRGQQVTLSCSPISGHRSVSWYQQTPGQGLQFLFEYFSETQRNKGNFPGRFSGRQFSNSRSEMNVSTLELGDSALYLCASSPRGLNHTFGSGTRLTVV.

This clone was seen a few times. The CDR3 sequence is CASSSNSPIYNEQFF. The CDR3 DNA reads as TGTGCCAGCAGCTCAAACTCGCCGATCTACAATGAGCAGTTCTTC. The chain employs TRBV7-3 and TRBJ2-1; unclear D gene. Trimming removed 4 bases from V and 3 bases from J, with 13 bases in between. The CDR3 runs 15 residues. Germline loops: CDR1 SGHTA, CDR2 FQGTGA.

The chain employs TRBV9 and TRBJ2-2, with TRBD2 identical over 9 bases. V was pared by 4 bases and J by 2 bases, with 6 bases of the junction left unmatched. The germline gives CDR1 SGDLS, CDR2 YYNGEE. This CDR3 has 16 amino acids. CDR3 loop: CASSPQGLANTGELFF. The CDR3 nucleotides read TGTGCCAGCAGCCCCCAGGGACTAGCCAACACCGGGGAGCTGTTTTTT.

V usage is TRBV29-1 and J usage is TRBJ2-6; D is undetermined. The CDR3 runs to 14 residues. CDR1 and CDR2 from the germline V gene are SQVTM and ANQGSEA. V lost 6 bases and J lost 2, with 11 bases in between. This CDR3 reads CSVALEAGANVLTF. DNA for the CDR3: TGCAGCGTCGCGCTTGAGGCTGGGGCCAACGTCCTGACTTTC.

This clone was seen a handful of times. The V and J genes are TRBV5-6 and TRBJ2-4; 9 bases align to TRBD1. The length of the CDR3 is 17 residues. The germline gives CDR1 SGHDT, CDR2 YYEEEE. Trimming at V came to 4 bases and at J to 0 bases, leaving 8 bases not matched to a gene. The CDR3 sequence: CASSPIGQGSAKNIQYF. The CDR3 region has the DNA TGTGCCAGCAGCCCAATAGGACAGGGGTCAGCCAAAAACATTCAGTACTTC.

V gene TRBV11-2 combines with J gene TRBJ2-5, with TRBD1 identical over 9 bases. The CDR3 spans 13 residues. The germline V gene has CDR1 SGHAT and CDR2 FQNNGV. Germline trimming cut 3 bases from V and 5 bases from J; bases unmatched to any gene: 1. The CDR3 DNA reads TGTGCCAGCAGCTTCGGACAGGGGGAGACCCAGTACTTC. This codes for CASSFGQGETQYF.